One and the same sample provided the 20 T cell receptor beta chains below, sequenced in a study of OX40 agonist ivuxolimab in advanced cancers. Sequenced by immunoSEQ multiplex PCR; TCRdb stores in-frame clones only, minus some. The sample lists approximately 55,000 clones; approximately 83% were seen once. The sequenced sample was CD4+ or CD8+ T cells sorted from blood, obtained in a trial of the OX40 agonist ivuxolimab. The receptors originated from an adult with an advanced solid tumor such as melanoma, head and neck, liver or kidney cancer.

This clone turned up a few times. The chain recombines TRBV28 with TRBJ1-2; D remains unclear. This CDR3 region has 17 residues. Looked up from germline, CDR1 is MDHEN and CDR2 is SYDVKM. Trimming removed 3 bases at V and 6 bases at J, with 23 bases between. CDR3 nucleotide sequence: TGTGCCAGCAGTTTTGTCGAAGCGGTCGTCCAGGCCGATGGCTACACCTTC. Translating gives CASSFVEAVVQADGYTF.

The V gene is TRBV9, the J gene TRBJ2-2; D remains unclear. CDR3 size: 13 residues. Per the germline V gene, CDR1 is SGDLS and CDR2 is YYNGEE. The V end was cut by 6 bases, the J end by 4 bases, with 10 bases between. Here the CDR3 DNA reads TGTGCCAGCACCCGTCTAACCACCGGGGAGCTGTTTTTT. It specifies CASTRLTTGELFF.

The chain recombines TRBV5-5 with TRBJ1-5, with D maybe TRBD1 (5 bases). V lost 1 base and J lost 4, with 15 bases in between. Per the germline V gene, CDR1 is SGHKS and CDR2 is YYEKEE (reference sequence). The CDR3 length is 16 residues. The CDR3 reads CASSLWDGLSNQPQHF. The CDR3 DNA follows: TGTGCCAGCAGCTTGTGGGACGGCCTATCAAATCAGCCCCAGCATTTT.

This CDR3 is CASRVGHWINQPQHF. The CDR3 DNA is TGTGCCAGCAGGGTGGGACACTGGATCAATCAGCCCCAGCATTTT. The chain has TRBV2 and TRBJ1-5; D might be TRBD1 (6 bases). The CDR3 length is 15 residues. CDR1 is SNHLY and CDR2 is FYNNEI in the germline V gene. V was trimmed by 6 bases and J by 3 bases, leaving 15 bases between them.

CDR3 coding DNA: TGTGCCAGCAGGTTTAGATTGAACACTGAAGCTTTCTTT. Translating it yields CASRFRLNTEAFF. V gene TRBV27 combines with J gene TRBJ1-1, with D hard to call. This CDR3 region has 13 residues. Germline V lookup: CDR1 MNHEY, CDR2 SMNVEV (reference sequence). V was shortened by 6 bases and J by 0 bases, with 8 bases between the two germline ends.

The V call is TRBV28, the J call TRBJ2-5; the D call may be TRBD1 or TRBD2 (6 bases each). Trimming took 2 bases from V and 4 from J, leaving 14 bases between them. Per the germline V gene, CDR1 is MDHEN and CDR2 is SYDVKM. The CDR3 loop spans 15 amino acids. The CDR3 loop is CASSLLQGRRETQYF. CDR3 bases: TGTGCCAGCAGTTTACTCCAGGGGAGGCGAGAGACCCAGTACTTC.

CDR3 loop: CASSIINSGTGGEQFF. The CDR3 coding sequence is TGTGCCAGTAGTATAATTAACTCCGGGACAGGGGGTGAGCAGTTCTTC. The rearrangement joins TRBV19 to TRBJ2-1; 11 bases line up with TRBD1. Germline CDR1 is LNHDA and CDR2 is SQIVND (reference sequence). V trimming: 2 bases; J trimming: 9 bases; junction bases outside the gene matches: 9. The CDR3 is made up of 16 amino acids.

This clone was recorded once. The rearrangement joins TRBV7-2 to TRBJ1-2; 10 positions agree with TRBD1. This CDR3 is 14 amino acids long. Trimming took 3 bases from V and 6 from J; bases not matched to a gene: 4. Looked up from germline, CDR1 is SGHTA and CDR2 is FQGNSA. The CDR3 coding sequence is TGTGCCAGCAGCTTTCCGACAGGGGGCAATGGCTACACCTTC. This translates into CASSFPTGGNGYTF.

This rearrangement joins TRBV14 to TRBJ1-1; D not resolved. The CDR3 runs to 13 residues. Per the germline V gene, CDR1 is SGHDN and CDR2 is FVKESK. V was shortened by 2 bases and J by 10 bases, with 14 bases between the two germline ends. CDR3 DNA sequence: TGTGCCAGCAGCCAATACATGGGCGGGGTAGCTTTCTTT. Translation gives CASSQYMGGVAFF.

The rearrangement joins TRBV10-1 to TRBJ2-5; TRBD1 agrees at 8 bases. This CDR3 has 13 residues. Trimming at V came to 5 bases and at J to 4 bases, leaving 3 bases not matched to a gene. From germline, CDR1 is WNHNN and CDR2 SYGVQD (reference sequence). In DNA, the CDR3 is TGCGCCAGCAGTCCGGACAGGGTAGAGACCCAGTACTTC. Amino acid sequence: CASSPDRVETQYF.

The gene calls are TRBV6-5 and TRBJ1-2; D is undetermined. The CDR3 contains 15 residues. Germline CDR1 and CDR2: MNHEY and SVGAGI. V was trimmed by 6 bases and J by 0 bases, leaving 14 bases between them. As DNA, the CDR3 is TGTGCCAGCAGGAACCCGGGCGGGACTAACTATGGCTACACCTTC. Its protein is CASRNPGGTNYGYTF.

This clone has only a few counts. V and J are TRBV10-2 and TRBJ2-7; 8 nucleotides agree with TRBD2. With 7 bases clipped from V and 4 bases from J, the junction kept 6 bases outside the gene matches. This CDR3 spans 13 amino acids. Germline CDR1 reads WSHSY; CDR2 reads SAAADI. CDR3 bases: TGCGCCAGCACGGGAGGGCCAAGGTACGAGCAGTACTTC. As protein: CASTGGPRYEQYF.

This clone showed up just a few times. V gene TRBV9 combines with J gene TRBJ1-2; TRBD1 might be the D (6 bases). V was shortened by 3 bases and J by 1 base, with 16 bases between the two germline ends. The CDR3 has 16 amino acids. Germline V lookup: CDR1 SGDLS, CDR2 YYNGEE. The CDR3 DNA is TGTGCCAGCAGCGCGAGACAGGACAGTCTTAACTATGGCTACACCTTC. It encodes CASSARQDSLNYGYTF.

As regards this clone: This sample also contains other DNA sequences that code for the same CDR3. The CDR3 sequence: CASSSTGPGELFF. The CDR3 region has the DNA TGTGCCAGCAGCTCAACAGGACCCGGGGAGCTGTTTTTT. V and J are TRBV7-9 and TRBJ2-2; D possibly corresponds to TRBD1 (5 bases). Germline V gene lookup returns CDR1 SEHNR and CDR2 FQNEAQ (reference sequence). V was shortened by 4 bases and J by 6 bases, with 9 bases between the two germline ends. The CDR3 extends over 13 amino acids.

The V gene is TRBV7-3, the J gene TRBJ2-1; D is unclear. The CDR3 has 12 amino acids. From germline, CDR1 is SGHTA and CDR2 FQGTGA. Trimming took 0 bases from V and 6 from J, leaving 3 bases between them. For the CDR3, the DNA is TGTGCCAGCAGCTTAACGCGCAATGAGCAGTTCTTC. Protein: CASSLTRNEQFF. The full variable domain, completed using reference TRBV7-3 and TRBJ2-1, is GAGVSQTPSNKVTEKGKYVELRCDPISGHTALYWYRQSLGQGPEFLIYFQGTGAADDSGLPNDRFFAVRPEGSVSTLKIQRTERGDSAVYLCASSLTRNEQFFGPGTRLTVL.

The V gene is TRBV28, the J gene TRBJ2-7, with 7 bases lining up with TRBD2. This CDR3 is built from 17 residues. Per the germline V gene, CDR1 is MDHEN and CDR2 is SYDVKM. J was trimmed by 0 bases and V by 3 bases; bases with no gene match: 11. The DNA for the CDR3 is TGTGCCAGCAGTTTTTGGGCCAGCGGGACGAGCTCCTACGAGCAGTACTTC. Encoded protein: CASSFWASGTSSYEQYF.

This clone was detected once. The rearrangement joins TRBV6-1 to TRBJ2-7; D is unclear. Germline V gives CDR1 MNHNS, CDR2 SASEGT. V dropped 7 bases and J dropped 1 base, with 14 bases sitting between them. The CDR3 sequence is 14 residues long. The CDR3 region is CASTRVHTSYEQYF. The CDR3, as DNA: TGTGCCAGCACCCGAGTACATACGTCCTACGAGCAGTACTTC.

This chain joins TRBV7-2 and TRBJ1-2, with 12 bases that match TRBD1. CDR3 size: 14 residues. Germline CDR1 and CDR2: SGHTA and FQGNSA. The V segment lost 6 bases and the J segment 7 bases; nucleotides outside the gene matches: 6. DNA of the CDR3: TGTGCCAGCAGGCCCGGGACAGGGGGCAGTGGCTACACCTTC. Its translation is CASRPGTGGSGYTF. The full variable domain, its missing parts supplied by reference TRBV7-2 and TRBJ1-2, is GAGVSQSPSNKVTEKGKDVELRCDPISGHTALYWYRQSLGQGLEFLIYFQGNSAPDKSGLPSDRFSAERTGGSVSTLTIQRTQQEDSAVYLCASRPGTGGSGYTFGSGTRLTVV.

The CDR3 DNA follows: TGTGCCAGCAGTTTCGCAGGGGGCGAGTCCTACGAGCAGTACTTC. It encodes CASSFAGGESYEQYF. J is TRBJ2-7 and V is TRBV28, with 8 nucleotides matching TRBD1. The CDR3 has 15 residues. V gave up 3 bases and J gave up 1 base; unmatched junction bases: 5. Germline assignment: CDR1 MDHEN and CDR2 SYDVKM.

The gene calls are TRBV7-6 and TRBJ2-1; D may match TRBD1 or TRBD2 (5 bases each). Germline assignment: CDR1 SGHVS and CDR2 FNYEAQ. Trimming left V 1 base short and J 9 bases short, with 16 bases between. The CDR3 extends over 15 amino acids. The CDR3 here is CASSLVGRGTSEQFF. As DNA, the CDR3 is TGTGCCAGCAGCTTAGTGGGGAGAGGGACCTCTGAGCAGTTCTTC.